Each of the 17 T cell receptor beta chains below was sequenced from the same sample in a study of robustness of blood B and T cell sequencing. cDNA was made with a 5' template-switch oligo adding a universal priming site. Every cDNA molecule received a random 12-nucleotide UMI from the template-switch oligo. MiXCR, run by TCRdb on the PCR reads, gives a single entry per CDR3 protein. The sample includes nearly 1,500 distinct CDR3 sequences, about 72% of them seen just once. mRNA, not genomic DNA, served as the source for TCR beta repertoires. Sequencing used peripheral blood. The receptors stem from a human donor in good health.

This clonotype has a handful of counts. The chain has TRBV30 and TRBJ2-7; TRBD1 matches at 12 bases. V was pared by 2 bases and J by 6 bases, with 8 bases of the junction left unmatched. Germline assignment: CDR1 GTSNPN and CDR2 SVGIG (reference sequence). There are 15 residues in the CDR3. CDR3 nucleotide sequence: TGTGCCTGGAGTATGAAGGGACAGGGGGCATCCGAGCAGTACTTC. Protein: CAWSMKGQGASEQYF.

In its sample, this clonotype was seen a few times. The chain couples TRBV13 to TRBJ2-1; TRBD1 aligns across 8 bases. The CDR3 runs to 13 residues. Per germline, CDR1 PRHDT and CDR2 FYEKMQ (reference sequence). V shed 7 bases, J shed 3 bases, and the junction held 2 bases outside the gene matches. The CDR3 bases are TGTGCCAGCAACGGACAGGGCTACAATGAGCAGTTCTTC. As protein: CASNGQGYNEQFF.

This clonotype was recorded a few times. This chain links TRBV29-1 with TRBJ2-3; TRBD1 is a possible D gene (6 bases). Trimming removed 7 bases from V and 1 base from J, with 18 bases in between. CDR1 and CDR2 (germline): SQVTM, ANQGSEA. The CDR3 covers 15 residues. DNA of the CDR3: TGCAGCGCCCAACTTGACAGGAGACGCACAGATACGCAGTATTTT. Its translation is CSAQLDRRRTDTQYF.

This clonotype was observed a few times. The chain joins TRBV2 to TRBJ2-7, with D maybe TRBD2 (6 bases). The CDR3 totals 11 residues. Germline V lookup: CDR1 SNHLY, CDR2 FYNNEI. V gave up 5 bases and J gave up 6 bases, with 8 bases separating them. CDR3 DNA: TGTGCCAGCAGTAGGGGAGGCGAGCAGTACTTC. Amino acids: CASSRGGEQYF.

The chain combines TRBV5-1 with TRBJ2-7; TRBD2 is a possible D gene (5 bases). The CDR3 totals 14 residues. Germline assignment: CDR1 SGHRS and CDR2 YFSETQ. V dropped 5 bases and J dropped 0 bases, with 12 bases sitting between them. The CDR3: CASRWTSSSYEQYF. The CDR3 region has the DNA TGCGCCAGCAGGTGGACTTCAAGCTCCTACGAGCAGTACTTC.

The chain joins TRBV5-1 to TRBJ2-3; 11 bases fit TRBD2. The germline V gene encodes CDR1 SGHRS and CDR2 YFSETQ. CDR3 size: 17 residues. The V and J ends lost 4 bases and 5 bases, in that order; junction bases with no gene match: 12. The CDR3 sequence: CASSDRLAGKGRDTQYF. The CDR3 DNA sequence: TGCGCCAGCAGCGACCGACTAGCGGGGAAGGGTAGAGATACGCAGTATTTT. Variable domain in full (rest from reference TRBV5-1 and TRBJ2-3): KAGVTQTPRYLIKTRGQQVTLSCSPISGHRSVSWYQQTPGQGLQFLFEYFSETQRNKGNFPGRFSGRQFSNSRSEMNVSTLELGDSALYLCASSDRLAGKGRDTQYFGPGTRLTVL.

V usage is TRBV13 and J usage is TRBJ1-2; maybe TRBD1 (5 bases). Germline lookup yields CDR1 PRHDT and CDR2 FYEKMQ (reference sequence). The CDR3 extends over 14 amino acids. V was trimmed by 5 bases and J by 0 bases, leaving 10 bases between them. CDR3 loop: CASSPRTTNYGYTF. CDR3 nucleotide sequence: TGTGCCAGCAGCCCTCGGACAACTAACTATGGCTACACCTTC.

The chain joins TRBV15 to TRBJ1-4; D is unclear. Germline-derived CDR1 and CDR2 are LNHNV and YYDKDF (reference sequence). The CDR3 loop spans 14 amino acids. Between the trimmed V and J ends, which lost 5 bases and 4 bases, there was a span of 11 bases. The CDR3, as DNA: TGTGCCACCAGCGGATTCTCCATTAATGAAAAACTGTTTTTT. Translating it yields CATSGFSINEKLFF.

This clonotype was picked up a small number of times. The rearrangement links TRBV15 to TRBJ2-7; D is undetermined. From germline, CDR1 is LNHNV and CDR2 YYDKDF (reference sequence). V lost 0 bases and J lost 3, with 3 bases in between. This CDR3 region has 12 residues. The CDR3 is CATSRDRYEQYF. CDR3 nucleotide sequence: TGTGCCACCAGCAGAGACCGCTACGAGCAGTACTTC.

The chain carries TRBV15 and TRBJ1-2; D is possibly TRBD1 (6 bases). Looked up from germline, CDR1 is LNHNV and CDR2 is YYDKDF (reference sequence). This CDR3 is 13 amino acids long. V was pared by 2 bases and J by 6 bases, with 10 bases between. The CDR3 DNA is TGTGCCACCAGCAGAAACAGGGAGAATGGCTACACCTTC. As protein: CATSRNRENGYTF.

The chain carries TRBV6-5 and TRBJ2-1; D ambiguous. The CDR3 loop spans 14 amino acids. Germline values: CDR1 MNHEY, CDR2 SVGAGI. Trimming pared 5 bases from V and 0 bases from J, leaving 8 bases between. CDR3 nucleotides: TGTGCCAGCAGTCTTACGGACTCCTACAATGAGCAGTTCTTC. Translated: CASSLTDSYNEQFF.

The chain combines TRBV5-6 with TRBJ1-2; D may be TRBD1 (5 bases). This CDR3 spans 14 amino acids. From germline, CDR1 is SGHDT and CDR2 YYEEEE. The germline V and J ends were trimmed by 2 bases and 8 bases, with 16 bases remaining between them. CDR3: CASSFPDIVGGYTF. For the CDR3, the DNA is TGTGCCAGCAGCTTTCCGGACATTGTGGGGGGCTACACCTTC.

The V gene is TRBV7-2, the J gene TRBJ1-5; weak D call: TRBD1 (6 bases). Deletions cut 6 bases from V and 5 bases from J, with 17 bases between. Germline V gene lookup returns CDR1 SGHTA and CDR2 FQGNSA. The CDR3 is 15 residues long. CDR3 sequence (DNA): TGTGCCAGCAGTCCTTCGGGGGGGGCCCATCAGCCCCAGCATTTT. This sequence encodes CASSPSGGAHQPQHF.

DNA of the CDR3: TGCGCCAGCAGCTTACAGGGGAACCCTGGAAACACCATATATTTT. It codes for CASSLQGNPGNTIYF. The V and J genes are TRBV5-1 and TRBJ1-3; 7 positions agree with TRBD1. There are 15 residues in the CDR3. V was clipped by 2 bases and J by 2 bases; unmatched bases: 4. Germline loops: CDR1 SGHRS, CDR2 YFSETQ.

The chain joins TRBV10-3 to TRBJ2-1; TRBD2 agrees at 9 bases. Per the germline V gene, CDR1 is ENHRY and CDR2 is SYGVKD. Germline trimming cut 10 bases from V and 0 bases from J; bases unmatched to any gene: 19. The CDR3 length is 19 residues. The CDR3 coding sequence is TGTGCCACGCCGCGGGCTCATCCTAGCGGGGCGAGCTCCTACAATGAGCAGTTCTTC. Amino acids: CATPRAHPSGASSYNEQFF.

The chain uses TRBV12-5 and TRBJ2-1; D gene uncertain. Germline CDR1 and CDR2: LGHNT and FRNRAP. Trimming took 0 bases from V and 5 from J, leaving 5 bases between them. CDR3 length equals 13 residues. The CDR3, as DNA: TGTGCTAGTGGTTTGGTAAGAAACAATGAGCAGTTCTTC. Translating it yields CASGLVRNNEQFF.

This clonotype was recorded once. V and J are TRBV5-1 and TRBJ1-6; TRBD1 agrees at 8 bases. Germline values: CDR1 SGHRS, CDR2 YFSETQ. The CDR3 runs 17 residues. After removal of 0 bases from V and 3 bases from J, the junction contained 5 bases not matched to a gene. This CDR3 is CASSLVGTGVYNSPLHF. Here the CDR3 DNA reads TGCGCCAGCAGCTTGGTCGGGACAGGAGTCTATAATTCACCCCTCCACTTT.